These 20 T cell receptor beta chains were all obtained from the same sample, sequenced in a study of T-cell memory formation after mild COVID-19. Each CDR3 protein is one row after TCRdb ran MiXCR on the 5' RACE reads. The sample holds about 420,000 distinct CDR3 sequences, around 22% seen once. The sample taken for sequencing was PBMCs or a T cell subset sorted from them (not recorded which). All receptors come from an adult woman who had mild COVID-19 (a few samples of this study predate the infection). Cell type and time point are not known.

V gene TRBV20-1 combines with J gene TRBJ1-2; D call uncertain. Between the trimmed V and J ends, which lost 5 bases and 8 bases, there was a span of 27 bases. Germline values: CDR1 DFQATT, CDR2 SNEGSKA (reference sequence). CDR3 size: 16 residues. DNA of the CDR3: TGCAGTGCTGTCACCCCATCAGTTTCGGAGTGGGAGGGCTACACCTTC. Amino acids: CSAVTPSVSEWEGYTF.

The chain employs TRBV9 and TRBJ2-1; D possibly corresponds to TRBD2 (5 bases). Germline assignment: CDR1 SGDLS and CDR2 YYNGEE. This CDR3 region has 13 residues. The ends were cut back, 3 bases at V and 5 bases at J, with 9 bases in the middle. CDR3 sequence reads: CASSEAGDNEQFF. The CDR3 region has the DNA TGTGCCAGCAGCGAGGCCGGGGACAATGAGCAGTTCTTC.

V is TRBV7-9 and J is TRBJ1-2, with TRBD1 as a possible D gene (6 bases). The germline CDR1 and CDR2 sequences are SEHNR and FQNEAQ (reference sequence). Trimming took 5 bases from V and 7 from J, leaving 11 bases between them. The CDR3 spans 12 residues. The CDR3 DNA reads TGTGCCAGCAGCCTAGGGGGTGCTGGCTACACCTTC. Residues: CASSLGGAGYTF.

This clonotype turned up a few times. V usage is TRBV4-3 and J usage is TRBJ1-1; tentative D call: TRBD1 (6 bases). Germline lookup yields CDR1 LGHNA and CDR2 YSLEER. The CDR3 spans 14 residues. Trimming shortened V by 4 bases and J by 1 base, and 10 bases separated the two germline ends. CDR3 sequence (DNA): TGCGCCAGCAGCCGGGTGACAGGGAACACTGAAGCTTTCTTT. Amino acids: CASSRVTGNTEAFF.

The chain uses TRBV24-1 and TRBJ2-3; the match to TRBD2 covers 8 bases. After removal of 7 bases from V and 2 bases from J, the junction contained 4 bases not matched to a gene. In germline, CDR1 is KGHDR, CDR2 SFDVKD. The CDR3 runs 14 residues. CDR3 in amino acids: CATSGGAYTDTQYF. DNA of the CDR3: TGTGCCACCAGCGGGGGGGCGTACACAGATACGCAGTATTTT.

This chain joins TRBV15 and TRBJ2-1; 9 bases fit TRBD2. Germline V gene sequence: CDR1 LNHNV, CDR2 YYDKDF (reference sequence). V shed 1 base, J shed 8 bases, and the junction held 6 bases outside the gene matches. The CDR3 has 15 residues. The CDR3: CATSRVQTSGDEQFF. Written as DNA, the CDR3 is TGTGCCACCAGCAGAGTTCAGACTAGCGGCGATGAGCAGTTCTTC.

This clonotype was counted only a few times. V usage is TRBV7-8 and J usage is TRBJ2-7, with D maybe TRBD2 (5 bases). This CDR3 region has 13 residues. The V end lost 2 bases, the J end lost 6 bases, and 11 bases lay between the germline ends. Germline CDR1 is SGHVS and CDR2 is FQNEAQ. CDR3 protein: CASSLTRDSEQYF. DNA of the CDR3: TGTGCCAGCAGCTTAACTAGAGATTCCGAGCAGTACTTC. Combining the CDR3 with reference TRBV7-8 and TRBJ2-7 gives the whole variable domain GAGVSQSPRYKVAKRGQDVALRCDPISGHVSLFWYQQALGQGPEFLTYFQNEAQLDKSGLPSDRFFAERPEGSVSTLKIQRTQQEDSAVYLCASSLTRDSEQYFGPGTRLTVT.

The V call is TRBV7-8, the J call TRBJ1-5; D is unresolved. Trimming removed 5 bases at V and 5 bases at J, with 16 bases between. Germline V gene lookup returns CDR1 SGHVS and CDR2 FQNEAQ. The CDR3 is made up of 15 amino acids. The CDR3 bases are TGTGCCAGCAGCGCCTCAAAATGGAGGGATCAGCCCCAGCATTTT. Translation: CASSASKWRDQPQHF.

This clonotype was seen a handful of times. The chain employs TRBV14 and TRBJ2-5, with D uncertain. The CDR3 spans 15 residues. Germline V gives CDR1 SGHDN, CDR2 FVKESK. The germline V and J ends were trimmed by 0 bases and 5 bases, with 13 bases remaining between them. The CDR3 bases are TGTGCCAGCAGCCAAGAGTGGGTACGGGCGGAGACCCAGTACTTC. Protein: CASSQEWVRAETQYF.

The rearrangement joins TRBV6-5 to TRBJ2-1; D might be TRBD1 or TRBD2, each matching 6 bases. The CDR3 is 17 residues long. CDR1 is MNHEY and CDR2 is SVGAGI in the germline V gene. Trimming pared 8 bases from V and 9 bases from J, leaving 29 bases between. In DNA, the CDR3 is TGTGCCAGCGGGGGGATCCCCAGGGGACTCGTCTTGGTTGAGCAGTTCTTC. It encodes CASGGIPRGLVLVEQFF.

The CDR3 is CASSQELQGVRTEAFF. For the CDR3, the DNA is TGTGCCAGCAGCCAGGAATTACAGGGGGTGAGGACTGAAGCTTTCTTT. The chain links TRBV3-1 to TRBJ1-1, with 8 bases matching TRBD1. Germline V gives CDR1 LGHDT, CDR2 YNNKEL (reference sequence). This CDR3 is built from 16 residues. The V gene end was trimmed by 3 bases and the J gene end by 5 bases; junction bases not matched to a gene: 11.

This clonotype was seen only a few times. This rearrangement joins TRBV29-1 to TRBJ2-7; D may match TRBD1 or TRBD2 (5 bases each). The CDR3 length is 12 residues. V was pared by 7 bases and J by 1 base, with 11 bases between. Per the germline V gene, CDR1 is SQVTM and CDR2 is ANQGSEA. CDR3 DNA: TGCAGCGCCAACGAGGGGTCCTACGAGCAGTACTTC. Residues: CSANEGSYEQYF.

There are a few counts of this clonotype. This chain connects TRBV30 to TRBJ2-2; TRBD1 is a possible D gene (5 bases). Germline V gives CDR1 GTSNPN, CDR2 SVGIG (reference sequence). The CDR3 totals 13 residues. The V gene lost 5 bases and the J gene lost 6 bases, with 13 bases spanning the gap. The CDR3 loop is CAWEPGFAGELFF. DNA for the CDR3: TGTGCCTGGGAACCAGGGTTCGCCGGGGAGCTGTTTTTT.

The J gene is TRBJ2-7, the V gene TRBV6-6; TRBD2 matches at 7 bases. J was trimmed by 9 bases and V by 4 bases; bases with no gene match: 9. Germline-derived CDR1 and CDR2 are MNHNY and SVGAGI (reference sequence). This CDR3 spans 13 amino acids. The CDR3 nucleotides are TGTGCCAGCAGTTTCCGACCCGGGGAGGGGCAGTACTTC. Its translation is CASSFRPGEGQYF.

A few counts support this clonotype. The chain has TRBV5-5 and TRBJ1-1; D is possibly TRBD1 (5 bases). From germline, CDR1 is SGHKS and CDR2 YYEKEE (reference sequence). Trimming took off 2 bases at V and 4 bases at J, with 15 bases between the two ends. This CDR3 spans 15 amino acids. The CDR3 DNA reads TGTGCCAGCAGCTTACAAACAACGGGGGTCACTGAAGCTTTCTTT. Encoded protein: CASSLQTTGVTEAFF. The full variable domain, rest sourced from reference TRBV5-5 and TRBJ1-1, is DAGVTQSPTHLIKTRGQQVTLRCSPISGHKSVSWYQQVLGQGPQFIFQYYEKEERGRGNFPDRFSARQFPNYSSELNVNALLLGDSALYLCASSLQTTGVTEAFFGQGTRLTVV.

This clonotype was recorded a few times. The chain is built from TRBV12-3 or TRBV12-4 and TRBJ1-5; D unresolved. V was clipped by 2 bases and J by 6 bases, with 11 bases between them. This CDR3 region has 14 residues. The CDR3 spells CASSLTQGGQPQHF. CDR3 bases: TGTGCCAGCAGTTTAACACAAGGAGGTCAGCCCCAGCATTTT.

This clonotype occurred a few times. V usage is TRBV6-1 and J usage is TRBJ1-4; D is perhaps TRBD1 (5 bases). V was pared by 6 bases and J by 3 bases, with 14 bases between. CDR1 is MNHNS, CDR2 SASEGT, per germline. This CDR3 spans 15 amino acids. In DNA form, the CDR3 reads TGTGCCAGCAGGATCAACGGGGCGTCTAATGAAAAACTGTTTTTT. Its protein is CASRINGASNEKLFF.

The chain uses TRBV5-1 and TRBJ2-3; 7 positions match TRBD2. This CDR3 has 16 residues. V trimming: 1 base; J trimming: 2 bases; junction bases outside the gene matches: 7. Germline values: CDR1 SGHRS, CDR2 YFSETQ. This CDR3 is CASSLYGGKITDTQYF. The CDR3 region has the DNA TGCGCCAGCAGCTTGTACGGGGGGAAGATCACAGATACGCAGTATTTT.

The chain links TRBV12-3 or TRBV12-4 to TRBJ2-7, with TRBD1 identical over 10 bases. CDR3 length: 14 residues. Losses at the gene ends were 3 bases for V and 6 bases for J; bases not matched to a gene: 5. The CDR3 DNA follows: TGTGCCAGCAGTTTTAGGGACAGGGGTGGCGAGCAGTACTTC. It codes for CASSFRDRGGEQYF.

The chain has TRBV29-1 and TRBJ2-1; D call uncertain. CDR3 length: 11 residues. V lost 7 bases, J lost 8 bases, and 12 bases lay in between. Germline CDR1 SQVTM, CDR2 ANQGSEA. DNA of the CDR3: TGCAGCGGCTTAGCTACCCATGAGCAGTTCTTC. Encoded protein: CSGLATHEQFF.